Listed below are T cell receptor beta chains from one sample, sequenced in a study of T cells in Graves' hyperthyroidism and ophthalmopathy. TCRdb itself ran the multiplex PCR reads through MiXCR, one entry per CDR3 protein. The sample comprises 650,000 to 750,000 distinct CDR3 sequences, 12% to 15% of which are singletons, and about a tenth rests with the top ten. Sequencing was carried out using blood. These receptors originate from a woman in her late teens or twenties with Graves' hyperthyroidism. CDR3s include the opening cysteine and the closing phenylalanine or tryptophan. The D gene is left open where the match is weak. Clone size is not always given. Where it is, it says once, few, many or a class for expanded clones.

J gene	V gene	clone size	D gene	CDR3 DNA	CDR3 protein
TRBJ1-4	TRBV2	many	TRBD1	TGTGCCAGCAGTGAAACCCCGTCTGGACAGGGAAGGGCAACTAATGAAAAACTGTTTTTT	CASSETPSGQGRATNEKLFF
TRBJ2-3	TRBV5-4	few	NA	TGTGCCAGCAGCTGGAACAGAGGTAGCACAGATACGCAGTATTTT	CASSWNRGSTDTQYF
TRBJ1-1	TRBV19	NA	NA	TGTGCCAGTAGTAATGGCGGGGACACTGAAGCTTTCTTT	CASSNGGDTEAFF
TRBJ1-2	TRBV30	many	NA	TGTGCCTGGAGGCCCTTACAGGATGGCTACACCTTC	CAWRPLQDGYTF
TRBJ1-1	TRBV14	many	NA	TGTGCCAGCAGCCAGAGGGGCGGCACTGAAGCTTTCTTT	CASSQRGGTEAFF
TRBJ2-1	TRBV20-1	NA	NA	TGCAGTGCTAGAGATCGCCAGGGACTTTACAATGAGCAGTTCTTC	CSARDRQGLYNEQFF
TRBJ1-1	TRBV5-1	NA	NA	TGCGCCAGCAGCTCCGGGACAAGCCTGAACACTGAAGCTTTCTTT	CASSSGTSLNTEAFF
TRBJ2-7	TRBV20-1	few	NA	TGCAGTGCTAGGGAGGTCCGTTCTTCCTACGAGCAGTACTTC	CSAREVRSSYEQYF
TRBJ2-1	TRBV4-1	NA	TRBD2	TGCGCCAGCAGCCAACTAGCGGCTCCCCACTACAATGAGCAGTTCTTC	CASSQLAAPHYNEQFF
TRBJ1-2	TRBV19	NA	NA	TGTGCCAGTAGTATACGAAGGATGACAGTACGCTACACCTTC	CASSIRRMTVRYTF
TRBJ1-4	TRBV7-9	NA	NA	TGTGCCAGCAGTCTAGGACAAGGCGTGTTTTTT	CASSLGQGVFF
TRBJ2-1	TRBV29-1	NA	TRBD2	TGCAGCGTCCGGGGGTTAGCGGGAGATTTAGGCAATGAGCAGTTCTTC	CSVRGLAGDLGNEQFF
TRBJ1-6	TRBV30	many	NA	TGTGCCTGGAAGGCCAGGGACAATTCACCCCTCCACTTT	CAWKARDNSPLHF
TRBJ2-7	TRBV28	many	TRBD2	TGTGCCAGCAATAGCGGGGCCTCCTACGAGCAGTACTTC	CASNSGASYEQYF
TRBJ1-5	TRBV28	few	TRBD1	TGTGCCAGCATAGGGACAGGGAGTAATCAGCCCCAGCATTTT	CASIGTGSNQPQHF
TRBJ2-1	TRBV30	many	NA	TGTGCCTGGAGTGCCGGGGGCCCCAGACACAATGAGCAGTTCTTC	CAWSAGGPRHNEQFF
TRBJ2-7	TRBV5-1	NA	TRBD2	TGCGCCAGCAGATTAACGGTTCGTCTGCCGGGACTAGCCGCTGGGGAGCAGTACTTC	CASRLTVRLPGLAAGEQYF
TRBJ2-1	TRBV6-2/TRBV6-3	many	TRBD2	TGTGCCAGCAGTAGCGGGAGAAACAATGAGCAGTTCTTC	CASSSGRNNEQFF
TRBJ2-3	TRBV14	NA	NA	TGTGCCAGCAGCCAAGAGTCGGAGCGGAACTGGGCCCACACAGATACGCAGTATTTT	CASSQESERNWAHTDTQYF
TRBJ1-1	TRBV6-1	NA	NA	TGTGCCAGCAGTGAAGTCGGGGTGAACACTGAAGCTTTCTTT	CASSEVGVNTEAFF